Each of the 8 T cell receptor beta chains below was sequenced from the same sample in a study of a mutant IDH1 vaccine in newly diagnosed glioma. Documented time point: week 5, during vaccination. Vaccination comprised doses that each held 300 ug of mutant IDH1 20-mer peptide, plus topical imiquimod. Their recognized antigens are unknown. Sequencing was performed with immunoSEQ multiplex PCR; in TCRdb, only in-frame clones are kept and a portion is missing. Here the sample spans 38,000 or so clones, roughly 90% being singletons. The sample here was PBMCs, taken from a glioma patient whose treatment included an IDH1 peptide vaccine. These receptors originate from a man aged 45-65 years with glioma.

The chain joins TRBV7-2 to TRBJ2-7; the D call may be TRBD1 or TRBD2 (5 bases each). Germline CDR1 is SGHTA and CDR2 is FQGNSA. This CDR3 is built from 15 residues. With 1 base removed from V and 0 bases from J, the gap between germline ends came to 10 bases. The chain's CDR3 is CASSLGGGHSYEQYF. The CDR3 DNA reads as TGTGCCAGCAGCTTAGGCGGAGGACACTCCTACGAGCAGTACTTC.

The J gene is TRBJ2-3, the V gene TRBV11-1; TRBD2 agrees at 8 bases. The germline V gene encodes CDR1 SGHAT and CDR2 FQDESV (reference sequence). The CDR3 runs to 14 residues. The junction had 9 bases not matched to a gene; V was cut back by 4 bases and J by 9 bases. CDR3 DNA: TGTGCCAGCAGCTCAGGACTAGCCCAGGGCACGCAGTATTTT. Its protein is CASSSGLAQGTQYF.

This chain uses TRBV7-6 with TRBJ1-1, with D possibly matching TRBD1 (6 bases). The CDR3 is 13 residues long. In germline, CDR1 is SGHVS, CDR2 FNYEAQ. Trimming took 6 bases from V and 4 from J, leaving 12 bases between them. The CDR3 coding sequence is TGTGCCAGCAGTCACAGGGAGGGCACTGAAGCTTTCTTT. Its translation is CASSHREGTEAFF.

The chain recombines TRBV5-1 with TRBJ1-1; 9 bases are shared with TRBD1. J lost 3 bases, V lost 3 bases, and 9 bases had no gene match. The germline V gene encodes CDR1 SGHRS and CDR2 YFSETQ. The CDR3 has 16 residues. The CDR3: CASSSTPQGAYTEAFF. CDR3 coding DNA: TGCGCCAGCAGCTCTACACCACAGGGGGCATACACTGAAGCTTTCTTT.

The CDR3 DNA sequence: TGCGCCAGCAGATCGGGGACTAGCGGGAGTGAGGAGCAGTACTTC. This sequence encodes CASRSGTSGSEEQYF. V is TRBV5-1 and J is TRBJ2-7; 14 nucleotides align to TRBD2. V lost 5 bases and J lost 7; bases outside the gene matches: 8. The CDR3 is 15 amino acids. The germline gives CDR1 SGHRS, CDR2 YFSETQ.

The rearrangement joins TRBV5-1 to TRBJ1-1, with TRBD1 matching over 10 bases. Germline V gives CDR1 SGHRS, CDR2 YFSETQ. Trimming cost V 1 base and J 1 base; bases outside gene matches: 1. This CDR3 spans 15 amino acids. CDR3 DNA sequence: TGCGCCAGCAGCTTGCGACAGGGGGCGAACACTGAAGCTTTCTTT. Its translation: CASSLRQGANTEAFF.

The rearrangement uses TRBV28 and TRBJ2-7, with D perhaps assigned TRBD1 or TRBD2 (6 bases each). Germline-derived CDR1 and CDR2 are MDHEN and SYDVKM. V lost 2 bases and J lost 3, with 20 bases in between. The CDR3 loop spans 17 amino acids. In nucleotides, the CDR3 is TGTGCCAGCAGTTTAGGGGCCGGGGGCCCCGTCGACTACGAGCAGTACTTC. It translates to CASSLGAGGPVDYEQYF.

This clone was recorded only once. V usage is TRBV6-1 and J usage is TRBJ2-2; D remains ambiguous. This CDR3 is 11 amino acids long. The V end lost 7 bases, the J end lost 9 bases, and 9 bases lay between the germline ends. Germline V gives CDR1 MNHNS, CDR2 SASEGT. CDR3 sequence reads: CASIVWRELFF. In DNA, the CDR3 is TGTGCCAGCATAGTCTGGAGGGAGCTGTTTTTT.